These 3 T cell receptor beta chains originate from one sample sequenced in a study of blood T cells in healthy people across ages (dated by TCRdb to between 2015 and 2016). The library was built by means of 5' RACE. Sequencing was carried out with an Illumina HiSeq 2500. A second PCR of about 7 to 12 cycles was performed with a sample-barcoded 5' primer and a J-beta primer mix. The public reads were reprocessed in TCRdb via fastp at Q25 and MiXCR, keeping in-frame beta chains. A single entry per CDR3 protein holds the most common genes and DNA from its merged rows. Recorded for this sample are roughly 650,000 distinct CDR3 sequences; approximately 31% of them occurred a single time. Of the sample, roughly 14% falls within the top ten clones. Sequencing was carried out using blood. Source of these receptors: a woman of 80 years or more in good health. Donor details come from another sample of the same person, matched by shared clones.

The V call is TRBV19, the J call TRBJ1-5, with D perhaps TRBD1 (5 bases). The CDR3 runs to 16 residues. The ends were cut back, 7 bases at V and 4 bases at J, with 20 bases in the middle. Germline CDR1 LNHDA, CDR2 SQIVND (reference sequence). The CDR3 protein is CASTYMAGLLNQPQHF. Here the CDR3 DNA reads TGTGCCAGTACCTATATGGCAGGGCTCCTAAATCAGCCCCAGCATTTT. The full variable domain, with the rest looked up from reference TRBV19 and TRBJ1-5, is DGGITQSPKYLFRKEGQNVTLSCEQNLNHDAMYWYRQDPGQGLRLIYYSQIVNDFQKGDIAEGYSVSREKKESFPLTVTSAQKNPTAFYLCASTYMAGLLNQPQHFGDGTRLSIL.

This clonotype has just a few counts. This could be a read error, since a much larger clone is one nucleotide away. V and J are TRBV6-1 and TRBJ2-1; the D is unclear. The CDR3 spans 14 residues. The ends were cut back, 8 bases at V and 10 bases at J, with 21 bases in the middle. CDR1 is MNHNS, CDR2 SASEGT, per germline. The CDR3 loop is CASPLRQAPYEQFF. Written as DNA, the CDR3 is TGTGCCAGCCCATTAAGACAAGCCCCCTACGAGCAGTTCTTC.

Remarks on this clonotype: This could be a read error, since a much larger clone is one nucleotide away. V gene TRBV7-2 combines with J gene TRBJ1-2, with TRBD1 matching 7 bases. Per germline, CDR1 SGHTA and CDR2 FQGNSA. The junction had 12 bases not matched to a gene; V was cut back by 1 base and J by 7 bases. The CDR3 is made up of 16 amino acids. Written as DNA, the CDR3 is TGTGCCAGCAGCTTAGGGTCCTATGGGACAGTCTGTGGCTACACCTTC. Encoded protein: CASSLGSYGTVCGYTF.